The rows below give T cell receptor beta chains drawn from one sample of a study of blood T cell repertoires in COVID-19. The repertoire was sequenced with immunoSEQ multiplex PCR; TCRdb's copy has only in-frame clones and lacks some. This table has 39,000 or so clones, 91% appearing once. The material sequenced was peripheral blood. All receptors come from a man aged 50 or older with active COVID-19. The CDR3 runs from the conserved cysteine through the conserved F or W. Fields, in order: clone size, J gene, V gene, D gene, CDR3 protein, CDR3 DNA. D genes are given only for firm matches. Where a row states a size, it is once, few, many or the class of an expanded clone; other rows omit it.

>NA|TRBJ2-6|TRBV3-1/TRBV3-2|NA
CASSQISGANVLTF
TGTGCCAGCAGCCAAATATCTGGGGCCAACGTCCTGACTTTC
>NA|TRBJ2-7|TRBV19|TRBD1
CASRPGQGAYEQYF
TGTGCCAGTAGGCCGGGACAGGGGGCATACGAGCAGTACTTC
>once|TRBJ1-1|TRBV7-8|TRBD1
CASSTGGLNTEAFF
TGTGCCAGCAGCACAGGGGGCTTAAACACTGAAGCTTTCTTT
>NA|TRBJ2-3|TRBV7-2|TRBD2
CASSLRGGHGITQYF
TGTGCCAGCAGCTTACGCGGGGGGCACGGTATTACGCAGTATTTT
>NA|TRBJ1-3|TRBV12-3/TRBV12-4|NA
CASSRDSGNTIYF
TGTGCCAGCAGTCGAGACAGTGGCAACACCATATATTTT
>NA|TRBJ1-2|TRBV6-5|NA
CASKFIRGYGYTF
TGTGCCAGCAAATTCATCAGAGGTTATGGCTACACCTTC
>NA|TRBJ1-2|TRBV25-1|TRBD1
CASSEPGTGGIYGYTF
TGTGCCAGCAGTGAACCCGGGACAGGGGGGATCTATGGCTACACCTTC
>NA|TRBJ2-3|TRBV3-1/TRBV3-2|TRBD2
CASSAQATSGGLTDTQYF
TGTGCCAGCAGCGCTCAAGCCACTAGCGGGGGTCTCACAGATACGCAGTATTTT
>NA|TRBJ2-6|TRBV20-1|TRBD1
CSASAIQGAPGANVLTF
TGCAGTGCTAGTGCAATCCAGGGGGCGCCTGGGGCCAACGTCCTGACTTTC
>NA|TRBJ2-7|TRBV5-1|NA
CASSPGQGSYEQYF
TGCGCCAGCAGCCCGGGACAAGGCTCCTACGAGCAGTACTTC
>NA|TRBJ1-1|TRBV18|TRBD1
CASSLTGGGRNTEAFF
TGTGCCAGCTCACTAACAGGGGGGGGCAGGAACACTGAAGCTTTCTTT